This entry lists 10 T cell receptor beta chains sequenced from one sample in a study of T-cell reconstitution after alpha-beta-depleted transplantation in children. Using unique molecular identifiers, the investigators prepared the TCRbeta library. TCRdb recomputed calls from the PCR reads with MiXCR, one row per CDR3 protein. The data show about 590,000 distinct CDR3 sequences, 10% to 15% seen once. Sequenced here: PBMCs, mostly from graft donor cells, sampled 360 days after TCRalphabeta/CD19-depleted stem cell transplant. All receptors derive from a male patient younger than 18 who had a stem cell transplant for acute myeloid leukemia, so the T cells may come from the graft donor.

The J gene is TRBJ2-2, the V gene TRBV6-2 or TRBV6-3, with TRBD2 matching over 9 bases. The germline V gene encodes CDR1 MNHEY and CDR2 SVGEGT. Trimming cost V 4 bases and J 4 bases; bases outside gene matches: 22. This CDR3 has 21 residues. CDR3 in DNA: TGTGCCAGCAGTTCCGAGAGCTCTGTGGTGGGCGGGAGGGCCCGCACCGGGGAGCTGTTTTTT. It is translated as CASSSESSVVGGRARTGELFF.

The chain carries TRBV20-1 and TRBJ1-4, with D uncertain. This CDR3 is built from 10 residues. Trimming removed 5 bases from V and 8 bases from J, with 6 bases in between. In germline, CDR1 is DFQATT, CDR2 SNEGSKA (reference sequence). The CDR3 sequence is CSAHGEKLFF. The CDR3 nucleotides read TGCAGTGCTCATGGGGAAAAACTGTTTTTT.

V is TRBV28 and J is TRBJ2-7; 8 positions match TRBD2. This CDR3 has 13 residues. After removal of 8 bases from V and 4 bases from J, the junction contained 7 bases not matched to a gene. In germline, CDR1 is MDHEN, CDR2 SYDVKM. The CDR3 region is CASFLAGGYEQYF. For the CDR3, the DNA is TGTGCCAGCTTCCTTGCGGGAGGTTACGAGCAGTACTTC.

This clonotype was recorded a few times. This chain uses TRBV25-1 with TRBJ2-5, with 9 bases matching TRBD2. CDR3 length: 14 amino acids. Germline V lookup: CDR1 MGHDK, CDR2 SYGVNS. V trimming: 8 bases; J trimming: 2 bases; junction bases outside the gene matches: 6. Here the CDR3 DNA reads TGTGCCAGCGGATGGACTAGCGATCAAGAGACCCAGTACTTC. It encodes CASGWTSDQETQYF. The full variable domain, its missing parts supplied by reference TRBV25-1 and TRBJ2-5, is EADIYQTPRYLVIGTGKKITLECSQTMGHDKMYWYQQDPGMELHLIHYSYGVNSTEKGDLSSESTVSRIRTEHFPLTLESARPSHTSQYLCASGWTSDQETQYFGPGTRLLVL.

The table lists this clonotype with many counts. This sequence joins TRBV11-2 and TRBJ2-3; D perhaps matches TRBD2 (6 bases). Germline lookup yields CDR1 SGHAT and CDR2 FQNNGV. V was cut by 8 bases and J by 0 bases, with 15 bases left in between. This CDR3 contains 15 residues. The CDR3 region has the DNA TGTGCCAGCTGTATAGGAGGGCCGAGCACAGATACGCAGTATTTT. Its translation is CASCIGGPSTDTQYF.

This clonotype was found a few times. The rearrangement links TRBV7-2 to TRBJ2-5; 10 nucleotides line up with TRBD1. J was trimmed by 0 bases and V by 4 bases; bases with no gene match: 8. Looked up from germline, CDR1 is SGHTA and CDR2 is FQGNSA. The CDR3 loop spans 17 amino acids. The CDR3 DNA sequence: TGTGCCAGCAGCTGGCTCCGGGACAGGGGATACCAAGAGACCCAGTACTTC. Its translation: CASSWLRDRGYQETQYF.

This clonotype was seen at least ten times. The chain recombines TRBV7-9 with TRBJ1-5; 7 bases line up with TRBD1. The germline gives CDR1 SEHNR, CDR2 FQNEAQ (reference sequence). The V gene end was trimmed by 5 bases and the J gene end by 4 bases; junction bases not matched to a gene: 5. The CDR3 contains 14 residues. CDR3 sequence (DNA): TGTGCCAGCAGCCTGGACAGGATAAATCAGCCCCAGCATTTT. It translates to CASSLDRINQPQHF.

The table lists this clonotype with a few counts. The rearrangement uses TRBV4-2 and TRBJ2-1; TRBD2 matches 14 bases. This CDR3 is built from 17 residues. In germline, CDR1 is LGHNA, CDR2 YNFKEQ. The V and J ends lost 0 bases and 7 bases, in that order; junction bases with no gene match: 5. Here the CDR3 DNA reads TGTGCCAGCAGCCAAGAGAGGGGACTAGCGGGAGTTAATGAGCAGTTCTTC. Translation: CASSQERGLAGVNEQFF.

V usage is TRBV7-2 and J usage is TRBJ2-7; 10 positions agree with TRBD2. The CDR3 has 15 amino acids. The V and J ends lost 6 bases and 0 bases, in that order; junction bases with no gene match: 5. Per the germline V gene, CDR1 is SGHTA and CDR2 is FQGNSA. Here the CDR3 DNA reads TGTGCCAGCAGTTCTAGCGGGGGTAGCTCCTACGAGCAGTACTTC. This sequence encodes CASSSSGGSSYEQYF.

This sequence joins TRBV20-1 and TRBJ1-6; no clear D gene. The CDR3 runs to 13 residues. The V end lost 6 bases, the J end lost 10 bases, and 16 bases lay between the germline ends. CDR1 DFQATT and CDR2 SNEGSKA come from the germline V gene (reference sequence). CDR3 sequence reads: CSARTSATSPLHF. The CDR3 DNA reads as TGCAGTGCGAGGACGTCGGCAACCTCACCCCTCCACTTT.